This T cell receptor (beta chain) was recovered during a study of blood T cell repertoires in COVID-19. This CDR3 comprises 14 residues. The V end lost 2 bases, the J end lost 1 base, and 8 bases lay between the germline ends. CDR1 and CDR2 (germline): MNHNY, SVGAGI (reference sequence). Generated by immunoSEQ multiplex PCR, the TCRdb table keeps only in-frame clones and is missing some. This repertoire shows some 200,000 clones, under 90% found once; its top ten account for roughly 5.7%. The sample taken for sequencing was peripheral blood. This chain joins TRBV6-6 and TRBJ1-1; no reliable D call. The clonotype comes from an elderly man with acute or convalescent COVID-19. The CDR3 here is CASSYAGWNTEAFF. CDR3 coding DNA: TGTGCCAGCAGTTACGCGGGCTGGAACACTGAAGCTTTCTTT.